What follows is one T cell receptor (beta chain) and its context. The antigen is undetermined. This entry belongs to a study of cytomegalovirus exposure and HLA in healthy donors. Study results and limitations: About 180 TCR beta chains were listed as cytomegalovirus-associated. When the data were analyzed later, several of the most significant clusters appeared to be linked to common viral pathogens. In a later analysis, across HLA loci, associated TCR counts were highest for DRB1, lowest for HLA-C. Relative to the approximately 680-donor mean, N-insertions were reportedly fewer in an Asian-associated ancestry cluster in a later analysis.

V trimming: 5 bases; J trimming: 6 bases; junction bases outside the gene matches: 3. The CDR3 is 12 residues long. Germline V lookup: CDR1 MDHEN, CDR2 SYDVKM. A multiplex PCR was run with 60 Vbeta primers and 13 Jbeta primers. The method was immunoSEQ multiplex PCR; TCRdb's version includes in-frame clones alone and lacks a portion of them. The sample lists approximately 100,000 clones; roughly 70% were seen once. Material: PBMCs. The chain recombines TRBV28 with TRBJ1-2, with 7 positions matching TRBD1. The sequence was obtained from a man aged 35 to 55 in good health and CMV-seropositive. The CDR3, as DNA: TGTGCCAGCAGTATCGACAGGGATGGCTACACCTTC. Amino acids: CASSIDRDGYTF.